Below, one T cell receptor beta chain is given with its context. The antigen is undetermined. The data stem from a study of cytotoxic CD8 clonotypes in ibrutinib-treated CLL. Trimming took 1 base from V and 2 from J, leaving 15 bases between them. Germline CDR1 reads SGHTA; CDR2 reads FQGNSA. The length of the CDR3 is 16 residues. The protocol was immunoSEQ multiplex PCR, while the TCRdb copy is restricted to in-frame clones and leaves out a portion. This repertoire shows some 200,000 clones, 70% found once; its top ten account for 5.9%. Findings of the study overall: Public clonotypes proved infrequent, and on treatment they shrank or remained steady. At progression, clonality fell back toward baseline after rising at ibrutinib response.

The starting material was PBMCs, obtained after 12 months of ibrutinib treatment. The TCR sequence derives from a human donor with chronic lymphocytic leukemia. V is TRBV7-2 and J is TRBJ2-7; D uncertain. CDR3 bases: TGTGCCAGCAGCTTAGGAAGGACCCCGCCCCCCTACGAGCAGTACTTC. Protein: CASSLGRTPPPYEQYF.